This TCR beta chain was obtained from a study of shared clonotypes between healthy human individuals. The V end lost 3 bases, the J end lost 4 bases, and 12 bases lay between the germline ends. The CDR3 length is 14 residues. The germline V gene has CDR1 LGHNA and CDR2 YNFKEQ. CD45RO negativity and positive selection for CCR7 defined naive CD8 cells, a population that excluded terminally differentiated effector memory CD45RA+ cells. Replicate sorted-subset PCRs were loaded with 150 to 250 ng DNA, 25,000 to 30,000 T cell genomes. The table came from immunoSEQ multiplex PCR; TCRdb's copy has only in-frame clones and leaves some out. The data hold about 2.2 million clones, with roughly 91% observed a single time. Regarding the study as a whole: Donor clonotype sharing was expected to depend on sequencing depth.

In regard to this clone: Antigen specificity is unknown.

The V call is TRBV4-2, the J call TRBJ1-2; D is uncertain. The specimen sequenced was naive CD8+ T cells from PBMCs. The receptor was derived from a man aged 18 to 29 in good health. Some clones in this sample may be carry-over from other donors' samples. The CDR3 loop reads CASSQERWSYGYTF. The CDR3 region has the DNA TGTGCCAGCAGCCAGGAGAGGTGGTCCTATGGCTACACCTTC.